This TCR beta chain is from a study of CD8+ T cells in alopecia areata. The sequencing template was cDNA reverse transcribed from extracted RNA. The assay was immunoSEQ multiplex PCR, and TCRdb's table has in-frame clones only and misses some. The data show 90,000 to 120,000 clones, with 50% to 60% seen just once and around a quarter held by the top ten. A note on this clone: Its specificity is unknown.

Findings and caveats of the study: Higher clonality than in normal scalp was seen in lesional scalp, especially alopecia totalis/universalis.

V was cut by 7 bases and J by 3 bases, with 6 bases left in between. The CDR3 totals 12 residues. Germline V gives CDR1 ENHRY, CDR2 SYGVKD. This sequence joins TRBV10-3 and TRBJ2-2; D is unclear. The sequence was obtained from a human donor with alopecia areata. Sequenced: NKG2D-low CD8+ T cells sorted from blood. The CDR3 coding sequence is TGTGCCATCAATAGTGACACCGGGGAGCTGTTTTTT. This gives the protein CAINSDTGELFF.